This T cell receptor beta chain was retrieved from a study of blood T cells in healthy people across ages. Germline values: CDR1 KGHDR, CDR2 SFDVKD. The CDR3 runs 16 residues. V was clipped by 3 bases and J by 7 bases; unmatched bases: 10. The use of a sample-barcoded 5' primer and a J-beta primer mix characterized a second PCR of 7 to 11 cycles. From the 5' RACE reads, TCRdb called clonotypes with MiXCR, one entry per CDR3 protein. The table records 1.5 million to 2 million distinct CDR3 sequences, about 28% of them present only once. With regard to this clonotype: Its target is unknown.

Every sample gave at least 5.5 micrograms of total RNA when it was extracted. Points from the study as a whole: The authors considered diversity estimates from one million T cells to be underestimates.

The chain links TRBV24-1 to TRBJ2-5, with TRBD1 identical over 10 bases. The source of this sequence is a woman younger than 45 in good health. Sequenced material: blood. CDR3: CATSDPKTGQGGTQYF. The CDR3 region has the DNA TGTGCCACCAGTGATCCCAAGACCGGACAGGGGGGGACCCAGTACTTC.